The 8 T cell receptor beta chains below were found in one sample sequenced in a study of CD8 T cells in ankylosing spondylitis. TCRdb ran MiXCR on the 5' RACE reads and lists one entry per CDR3 protein. This sample has 250,000 or so distinct CDR3 sequences, with under 20% found just once. Sequencing was carried out using blood, either unsorted or a sorted T cell fraction (not recorded which). These receptors came from a male donor with ankylosing spondylitis or in good health (not recorded which).

This clonotype showed up many times. The V gene is TRBV29-1, the J gene TRBJ2-1, with a weak D call TRBD1 (6 bases). Germline-derived CDR1 and CDR2 are SQVTM and ANQGSEA. This CDR3 is 12 amino acids long. V shed 6 bases and J shed 10 bases, with 16 bases lying between them. CDR3 residues: CSVDRQVSEQFF. The CDR3 coding sequence is TGCAGCGTGGACCGACAGGTATCGGAGCAGTTCTTC.

CDR3 bases: TGTGCCAGCAGCGTAACAGCGCTCTATGGCTACACCTTC. It specifies CASSVTALYGYTF. V and J are TRBV27 and TRBJ1-2; unclear D gene. In germline, CDR1 is MNHEY, CDR2 SMNVEV (reference sequence). V was clipped by 6 bases and J by 4 bases, with 12 bases between them. The CDR3 spans 13 residues.

The gene calls are TRBV20-1 and TRBJ2-7; D remains ambiguous. This CDR3 is built from 14 residues. V was shortened by 1 base and J by 4 bases, with 14 bases between the two germline ends. The germline V gene has CDR1 DFQATT and CDR2 SNEGSKA (reference sequence). The CDR3 nucleotides are TGCAGTGCTAGAGTACTTGGGGATTTTTACGAGCAGTACTTC. Protein: CSARVLGDFYEQYF.

This clonotype was detected ten times or more. The chain recombines TRBV11-1 with TRBJ2-7; no clear D gene. V lost 2 bases, J lost 0 bases, and 5 bases lay in between. Germline V lookup: CDR1 SGHAT, CDR2 FQDESV (reference sequence). The CDR3 consists of 13 residues. CDR3 DNA sequence: TGTGCCAGCAGCTTACAGTCCTCCTACGAGCAGTACTTC. Its protein product is CASSLQSSYEQYF.

This clonotype was recorded a few times. The chain employs TRBV4-1 and TRBJ2-3, with 9 bases lining up with TRBD1. In germline, CDR1 is MGHRA, CDR2 YSYEKL. This CDR3 is built from 15 residues. V dropped 2 bases and J dropped 4; count of bases not matched to a gene: 4. CDR3 protein: CASSQTGGWSDTQYF. Here the CDR3 DNA reads TGCGCCAGCAGCCAAACAGGGGGCTGGTCAGATACGCAGTATTTT.

This clonotype turned up a few times. The chain links TRBV4-1 to TRBJ2-7; 7 nucleotides agree with TRBD2. Germline values: CDR1 MGHRA, CDR2 YSYEKL. The V gene end was trimmed by 6 bases and the J gene end by 6 bases; junction bases not matched to a gene: 5. The CDR3 length is 12 residues. The CDR3 protein is CASRGGVGEQYF. The CDR3 DNA follows: TGCGCCAGCAGGGGGGGGGTCGGCGAGCAGTACTTC.

The V gene is TRBV20-1, the J gene TRBJ2-7, with TRBD2 as a possible D gene (6 bases). The V gene lost 3 bases and the J gene lost 3 bases, with 15 bases spanning the gap. In germline, CDR1 is DFQATT, CDR2 SNEGSKA (reference sequence). This CDR3 contains 14 residues. CDR3 loop: CSASSESSVYEQYF. DNA for the CDR3: TGCAGTGCTAGCTCTGAGTCTAGCGTCTACGAGCAGTACTTC.

This clonotype appeared many times. V and J are TRBV27 and TRBJ1-5, with no clear D. V lost 3 bases and J 4 bases, leaving 7 bases between the germline ends. There are 13 residues in the CDR3. Germline values: CDR1 MNHEY, CDR2 SMNVEV (reference sequence). Here the CDR3 DNA reads TGTGCCAGCAGTTTTCAGACGAATCAGCCCCAGCATTTT. The encoded protein is CASSFQTNQPQHF.